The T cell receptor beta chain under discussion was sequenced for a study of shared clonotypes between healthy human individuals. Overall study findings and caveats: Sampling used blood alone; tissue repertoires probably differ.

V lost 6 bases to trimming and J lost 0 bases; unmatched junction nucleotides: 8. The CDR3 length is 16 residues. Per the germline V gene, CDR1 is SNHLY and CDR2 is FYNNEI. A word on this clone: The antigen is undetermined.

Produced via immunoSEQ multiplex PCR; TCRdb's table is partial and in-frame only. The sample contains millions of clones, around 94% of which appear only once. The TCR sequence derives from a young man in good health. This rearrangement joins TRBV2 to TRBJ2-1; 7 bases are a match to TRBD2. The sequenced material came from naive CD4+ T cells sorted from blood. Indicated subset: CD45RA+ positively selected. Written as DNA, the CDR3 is TGTGCCAGCAGACTTGGTGCGGGGGTCTCCTACAATGAGCAGTTCTTC. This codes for CASRLGAGVSYNEQFF.